The T cell receptor (beta chain) under discussion was sequenced for a study of Ad26.COV2.S vaccination and SARS-CoV-2 variants. In the study overall: Once or twice, 56 days apart, Ad26.COV2.S was delivered intramuscularly.

TCRdb keeps only in-frame clones here, not all; method: immunoSEQ multiplex PCR. The table lists about 450,000 clones, 89% of them singletons. This clone was observed a handful of times. Treatment indicated: 19 received Ad26.COV2.S at low or high dose, single or two shots; about five received placebo; per-sample allocation not given. Sampling happened 63 days after the first vaccine or placebo injection. V lost 6 bases and J 4 bases, leaving 7 bases between the germline ends. Germline V lookup: CDR1 SEHNR, CDR2 FQNEAQ (reference sequence). The CDR3 extends over 12 amino acids. The chain combines TRBV7-9 with TRBJ1-5, with D unresolved. The starting material was peripheral blood, obtained in a trial of Ad26.COV2.S vaccine versus placebo. This clonotype was sampled from a person aged 18-65 years who received the Ad26.COV2.S COVID-19 vaccine or a placebo. DNA for the CDR3: TGTGCCAGCAGTAACAGAAATCAGCCCCAGCATTTT. As protein: CASSNRNQPQHF.